This T cell receptor (beta chain) was identified during a study of blood T cell repertoires in COVID-19. The overall study: Material from acute and convalescent COVID-19 was sourced from the United States, Italy and Spain. The analysed material was cDNA or gDNA that came from T cells, B-cell-depleted T cells, or PBMCs.

Repertoires were generated with immunoSEQ multiplex PCR, while TCRdb's copy carries only in-frame clones and drops some. The table includes 250,000 to 300,000 clones, 80% to 90% detected once. Participants spanned ages about 18 to 100 years and resided in about 25 US areas. Symptom resolution, clearance, or two negative PCRs marked donors in Cohort 3 as recovered. The junction had 9 bases not matched to a gene; V was cut back by 1 base and J by 0 bases. Germline V CDR1 and CDR2: LGHDT, YNNKEL (reference sequence). The CDR3 spans 19 residues. This receptor was obtained from a man aged 40-50 years who had recovered from COVID-19. The J gene is TRBJ2-6, the V gene TRBV3-1 (or the pseudogene TRBV3-2), with TRBD1 matching over 7 bases. The sequenced material came from PBMCs or T cells enriched from blood (not recorded which). Here the CDR3 reads CASSQGRAGGYSGANVLTF. CDR3 nucleotide sequence: TGTGCCAGCAGCCAAGGTCGTGCAGGGGGATACTCTGGGGCCAACGTCCTGACTTTC.